These 27 T cell receptor beta chains were all obtained from the same sample, sequenced in a study of naive and memory T cell subsets. The SP2 primer and nested alpha and beta constant region primers amplified ligated cDNA in four rounds. TCRdb reprocessed the 5' RACE reads with MiXCR, giving one entry per CDR3 protein. The sample carries 55,000 to 70,000 distinct CDR3 sequences, around 7.3% recorded once. A UMI-containing oligonucleotide was joined by 3' ligation to the TCR cDNA template. Receptor source: a female donor in good health.

In its sample, this clonotype was seen a few times. Written as DNA, the CDR3 is TGTGCCAGCAGTTTCCCGTCTGGGGAGCTGTTTTTT. Amino acids: CASSFPSGELFF. The chain combines TRBV12-3 or TRBV12-4 with TRBJ2-2, with unresolved D. Trimming took off 3 bases at V and 8 bases at J, with 7 bases between the two ends. The CDR3 sequence is 12 residues long.

This clonotype has a handful of counts. This chain joins TRBV6-6 and TRBJ2-7, with TRBD2 matching 9 bases. Germline lookup yields CDR1 MNHNY and CDR2 SVGAGI (reference sequence). This CDR3 has 16 amino acids. Unmatched junction bases numbered 12, after V lost 7 bases and J lost 2 bases. The CDR3 region is CASTVLRSGGTYEQYF. The CDR3, as DNA: TGTGCCAGCACCGTCCTAAGGAGCGGGGGGACCTACGAGCAGTACTTC.

This clonotype was counted only a few times. This chain links TRBV5-1 with TRBJ2-6; the D gene is possibly TRBD1 (5 bases). V was clipped by 4 bases and J by 0 bases, with 20 bases between them. The CDR3 is 19 amino acids. Per germline, CDR1 SGHRS and CDR2 YFSETQ. The CDR3, as DNA: TGCGCCAGCAGCCACTCTACAGGAGCACTGGTCTCTGGGGCCAACGTCCTGACTTTC. Residues: CASSHSTGALVSGANVLTF.

This clonotype came up many times. The V gene is TRBV12-3 or TRBV12-4, the J gene TRBJ2-1, with 14 bases aligning to TRBD2. V lost 5 bases to trimming and J lost 14 bases; unmatched junction nucleotides: 5. This CDR3 has 13 amino acids. This CDR3 is CASSIGTSGGKFF. The CDR3 region has the DNA TGTGCCAGCAGTATCGGGACTAGCGGGGGAAAGTTCTTC.

In its sample, this clonotype was seen a few times. J is TRBJ2-3 and V is TRBV28; D perhaps matches TRBD2 (5 bases). Germline CDR1 MDHEN, CDR2 SYDVKM. The CDR3 runs 14 residues. Trimming left V 3 bases short and J 4 bases short, with 11 bases between. The CDR3 protein is CASSLLLVSDTQYF. The DNA for the CDR3 is TGTGCCAGCAGTTTGCTACTAGTTTCAGATACGCAGTATTTT.

In its sample, this clonotype was seen a few times. This rearrangement joins TRBV7-9 to TRBJ1-2; TRBD1 might be the D (6 bases). Per the germline V gene, CDR1 is SEHNR and CDR2 is FQNEAQ (reference sequence). The V gene lost 5 bases and the J gene lost 2 bases, with 15 bases spanning the gap. The CDR3 contains 15 residues. Here the CDR3 DNA reads TGTGCCAGCAGCCTACAGGGCGGAGGAAACTATGGCTACACCTTC. Translating gives CASSLQGGGNYGYTF.

This clonotype was seen ten or more times. This rearrangement joins TRBV18 to TRBJ1-1; tentatively, D is TRBD1 (6 bases). The CDR3 loop spans 14 amino acids. V was trimmed by 3 bases and J by 4 bases, leaving 12 bases between them. The V gene's germline CDR1 is KGHSH and CDR2 LQKENI. CDR3 sequence (DNA): TGTGCCAGCTCACCCAGGACAGAGGCCACTGAAGCTTTCTTT. Its protein product is CASSPRTEATEAFF.

This clonotype appeared a few times. The rearrangement uses TRBV12-3 or TRBV12-4 and TRBJ1-3; no firm D call. Trimming cost V 2 bases and J 8 bases, with 4 bases left between them. The CDR3 has 11 amino acids. The CDR3 spells CASSLRDTIYF. The CDR3 DNA follows: TGTGCCAGCAGTTTACGTGACACCATATATTTT.

This clonotype was picked up many times. The chain employs TRBV7-2 and TRBJ1-1; no definite D call. Germline V gene data show CDR1 as SGHTA and CDR2 as FQGNSA. The CDR3 totals 15 residues. V lost 1 base, J lost 5 bases, and 14 bases lay in between. In nucleotides, the CDR3 is TGTGCCAGCAGCTTAGAGGGCCTTTTGGGAACTGAAGCTTTCTTT. Protein product: CASSLEGLLGTEAFF.

This clonotype has a count of ten or more. The chain carries TRBV29-1 and TRBJ1-2; 7 nucleotides align to TRBD1. With V trimmed by 3 bases and J by 8 bases, 9 bases remained unmatched. The length of the CDR3 is 13 residues. Germline V gene sequence: CDR1 SQVTM, CDR2 ANQGSEA. The CDR3 sequence: CSVEGPGGRGYTF. CDR3 coding DNA: TGCAGCGTTGAGGGGCCAGGGGGTAGGGGCTACACCTTC.

This clonotype came up a few times. Written as DNA, the CDR3 is TGTGCCAGTAGTGTCAAGGACAGGGGCAATCAGCCCCAGCATTTT. Amino acids: CASSVKDRGNQPQHF. The chain employs TRBV19 and TRBJ1-5; TRBD1 matches 8 bases. V lost 5 bases and J lost 2; bases outside the gene matches: 5. Germline V gene lookup returns CDR1 LNHDA and CDR2 SQIVND (reference sequence). The CDR3 length is 15 residues.

The rearrangement uses TRBV29-1 and TRBJ2-7; the D gene is possibly TRBD2 (6 bases). Trimming took 7 bases from V and 9 from J, leaving 19 bases between them. CDR1 is SQVTM and CDR2 is ANQGSEA in the germline V gene. This CDR3 contains 12 residues. CDR3 sequence: CSGGTSPGRQYF. CDR3 sequence (DNA): TGCAGCGGGGGGACTTCGCCGGGAAGGCAGTACTTC.

This clonotype showed up just a few times. The CDR3 bases are TGTGCCAGCAGTTGGGACAGAGCCTACGAGCAGTACTTC. Translated: CASSWDRAYEQYF. The chain employs TRBV14 and TRBJ2-7; 7 bases are shared with TRBD1. J lost 2 bases, V lost 6 bases, and 4 bases had no gene match. Germline CDR1 SGHDN, CDR2 FVKESK. This CDR3 contains 13 residues.

This clonotype was found a few times. V is TRBV7-9 and J is TRBJ2-5; 9 nucleotides agree with TRBD2. V shed 3 bases and J 2 bases; nucleotides not matched to a gene: 7. Germline CDR1 reads SEHNR; CDR2 reads FQNEAQ (reference sequence). There are 16 residues in the CDR3. The CDR3 spells CASSFRSGGTQETQYF. The CDR3 DNA reads as TGTGCCAGCAGCTTCCGGAGCGGGGGGACGCAAGAGACCCAGTACTTC.

This clonotype was observed many times. The CDR3 is CSARPFGPRSDEQFF. CDR3 sequence (DNA): TGCAGTGCTAGGCCTTTCGGACCGAGGTCCGATGAGCAGTTCTTC. The gene calls are TRBV20-1 and TRBJ2-1; D gene unclear. Trimming shortened V by 3 bases and J by 8 bases, and 20 bases separated the two germline ends. Per the germline V gene, CDR1 is DFQATT and CDR2 is SNEGSKA (reference sequence). CDR3 length: 15 residues.

The V call is TRBV5-6, the J call TRBJ2-7, with TRBD1 matching over 10 bases. The trim removed 4 bases at V and 0 bases at J, leaving 4 bases unmatched. This CDR3 has 15 residues. In germline, CDR1 is SGHDT, CDR2 YYEEEE. This chain's CDR3 is CASSLGTGVSYEQYF. The CDR3 DNA sequence: TGTGCCAGCAGCCTGGGGACAGGGGTCTCCTACGAGCAGTACTTC.

The gene calls are TRBV5-4 and TRBJ1-3, with unresolved D. Germline V lookup: CDR1 SGHNT, CDR2 YYREEE (reference sequence). With 2 bases removed from V and 2 bases from J, the gap between germline ends came to 5 bases. CDR3 length: 13 amino acids. DNA of the CDR3: TGTGCCAGCAGCTTACGGCCTGGAAACACCATATATTTT. Its protein is CASSLRPGNTIYF.

This clonotype was seen at least ten times. V is TRBV20-1 and J is TRBJ1-6; 9 nucleotides align to TRBD1. Germline-derived CDR1 and CDR2 are DFQATT and SNEGSKA (reference sequence). The V gene end was trimmed by 0 bases and the J gene end by 14 bases; junction bases not matched to a gene: 5. This CDR3 is built from 13 residues. The CDR3 coding sequence is TGCAGTGCTAGAGACGGGACAGGGCTCACCCTCCACTTT. It encodes CSARDGTGLTLHF.

This clonotype was observed at least ten times. The chain has TRBV29-1 and TRBJ1-4; 10 positions match TRBD1. With V trimmed by 5 bases and J by 7 bases, 7 bases remained unmatched. This CDR3 region has 14 residues. Germline CDR1 SQVTM, CDR2 ANQGSEA. The CDR3 DNA reads as TGCAGCGTTTGGACAGGGGGACGAGGTGAAAAACTGTTTTTT. Its translation: CSVWTGGRGEKLFF.

This clonotype has only a few counts. In nucleotides, the CDR3 is TGCGCCAGCAGAACTCTACCAAGACGCACAGATACGCAGTATTTT. This translates into CASRTLPRRTDTQYF. The rearrangement links TRBV5-1 to TRBJ2-3, with unresolved D. V gave up 5 bases and J gave up 1 base, with 14 bases separating them. The CDR3 is made up of 15 amino acids. Germline CDR1 reads SGHRS; CDR2 reads YFSETQ.

This clonotype was picked up many times. The rearrangement uses TRBV14 and TRBJ2-1; D gene ambiguous. The CDR3 sequence is 13 residues long. Between the trimmed V and J ends, which lost 4 bases and 9 bases, there was a span of 13 bases. CDR1 and CDR2 from the germline V gene are SGHDN and FVKESK. CDR3 coding DNA: TGTGCCAGCAGCCGTCAGACTGGCGGTGAGCAGTTCTTC. Translation: CASSRQTGGEQFF. The variable domain in full, completed from reference TRBV14 and TRBJ2-1, reads EAGVTQFPSHSVIEKGQTVTLRCDPISGHDNLYWYRRVMGKEIKFLLHFVKESKQDESGMPNNRFLAERTGGTYSTLKVQPAELEDSGVYFCASSRQTGGEQFFGPGTRLTVL.

The chain couples TRBV10-3 to TRBJ2-7; the D call may be TRBD1 or TRBD2 (5 bases each). V shed 4 bases and J shed 5 bases, with 9 bases lying between them. Germline-derived CDR1 and CDR2 are ENHRY and SYGVKD. The CDR3 totals 12 residues. The CDR3 region has the DNA TGTGCCATCAGTGGGGACGCAAACGAGCAGTACTTC. It codes for CAISGDANEQYF.

V gene TRBV9 combines with J gene TRBJ1-3, with 7 bases aligning to TRBD1. This CDR3 comprises 16 residues. Germline CDR1 is SGDLS and CDR2 is YYNGEE. V lost 2 bases to trimming and J lost 0 bases; unmatched junction nucleotides: 5. The CDR3 is CASSVQGVSSGNTIYF. DNA of the CDR3: TGTGCCAGCAGCGTCCAGGGGGTCTCCTCTGGAAACACCATATATTTT.

Worth noting for this clonotype: One junction end disagrees with the germline gene, perhaps due to a read error. V gene TRBV3-1 combines with J gene TRBJ1-2, with no clear D. CDR3 length: 13 amino acids. The germline CDR1 and CDR2 sequences are LGHDT and YNNKEL (reference sequence). CDR3 sequence reads: CASSQLSNYGDTF. Written as DNA, the CDR3 is TGTGCCAGCAGCCAGCTCAGTAACTATGGCGACACCTTC.

V gene TRBV5-1 combines with J gene TRBJ2-7; TRBD2 agrees at 8 bases. The CDR3 runs 15 residues. V lost 4 bases, J lost 2 bases, and 8 bases stayed unmatched. CDR1 SGHRS and CDR2 YFSETQ come from the germline V gene. The CDR3, as DNA: TGCGCCAGCAGCCGTTTAGCGGGGAACACCTACGAGCAGTACTTC. Translating gives CASSRLAGNTYEQYF.

In this sample, this clonotype turned up many times. This chain joins TRBV2 and TRBJ1-5; maybe TRBD1 (6 bases). The CDR3 spans 14 residues. With 2 bases removed from V and 6 bases from J, the gap between germline ends came to 11 bases. CDR1 is SNHLY, CDR2 FYNNEI, per germline. In nucleotides, the CDR3 is TGTGCCAGCAGTGAACAGGGGTTAGGTCAGCCCCAGCATTTT. This encodes CASSEQGLGQPQHF.

This clonotype was seen a few times. The V and J genes are TRBV7-2 and TRBJ2-5, with D perhaps TRBD1 (5 bases). Trimming shortened V by 3 bases and J by 2 bases, and 10 bases separated the two germline ends. The V gene's germline CDR1 is SGHTA and CDR2 FQGNSA. This CDR3 contains 14 residues. CDR3 coding DNA: TGTGCCAGCAGCTTCCAGTCAGGGCAAGAGACCCAGTACTTC. It translates to CASSFQSGQETQYF. The full variable domain, with the rest looked up from reference TRBV7-2 and TRBJ2-5, is GAGVSQSPSNKVTEKGKDVELRCDPISGHTALYWYRQSLGQGLEFLIYFQGNSAPDKSGLPSDRFSAERTGGSVSTLTIQRTQQEDSAVYLCASSFQSGQETQYFGPGTRLLVL.